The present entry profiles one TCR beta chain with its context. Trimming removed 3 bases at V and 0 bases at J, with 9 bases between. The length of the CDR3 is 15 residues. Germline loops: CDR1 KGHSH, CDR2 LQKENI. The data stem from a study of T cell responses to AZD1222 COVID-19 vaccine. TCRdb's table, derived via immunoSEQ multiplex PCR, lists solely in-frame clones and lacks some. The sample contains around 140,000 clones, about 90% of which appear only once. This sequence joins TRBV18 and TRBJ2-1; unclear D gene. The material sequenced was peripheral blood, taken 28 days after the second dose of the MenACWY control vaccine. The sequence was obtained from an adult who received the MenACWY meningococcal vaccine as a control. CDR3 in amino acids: CASSPLESSYNEQFF. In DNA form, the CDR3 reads TGTGCCAGCTCACCCCTGGAGAGCTCCTACAATGAGCAGTTCTTC.